These 3 T cell receptor beta chains came from one sample sequenced in a study of blood T cell repertoires in COVID-19. Profiled with immunoSEQ multiplex PCR; TCRdb holds only in-frame clones, not every one. The profile covers fewer than 400,000 clones, with approximately 90% appearing a single time and roughly 4% taken by the ten largest. Source material: PBMCs or T cells enriched from blood (not recorded which). These receptors originate from a man aged 30 to 39 who had recovered from COVID-19.

J is TRBJ1-2 and V is TRBV5-6, with D uncertain. This CDR3 has 13 residues. Deletions cut 5 bases from V and 6 bases from J, with 14 bases between. Looked up from germline, CDR1 is SGHDT and CDR2 is YYEEEE. The DNA of the CDR3 is TGTGCCAGCAGGTCGAGAGGAATAGATGGCTACACCTTC. It yields the protein CASRSRGIDGYTF.

This clone is a singleton in its sample. The chain couples TRBV19 to TRBJ1-2; 9 bases fit TRBD1. The length of the CDR3 is 14 residues. CDR1 LNHDA and CDR2 SQIVND come from the germline V gene (reference sequence). The ends lost 5 bases at V and 6 bases at J; junction bases unmatched: 7. The CDR3, as DNA: TGTGCCAGTAGTGCCGGGACAGGGAGGGATGGCTACACCTTC. Translation gives CASSAGTGRDGYTF.

DNA of the CDR3: TGCGCCAGCAGCTTTACAGCGGGGGGGTACAATGAGCAGTTCTTC. Protein product: CASSFTAGGYNEQFF. The chain employs TRBV5-1 and TRBJ2-1; 10 bases match TRBD2. With V trimmed by 2 bases and J by 4 bases, 3 bases remained unmatched. Germline V lookup: CDR1 SGHRS, CDR2 YFSETQ. There are 15 residues in the CDR3.